These 17 T cell receptor beta chains were sequenced from one sample in a study of cytomegalovirus exposure and HLA in healthy donors. With 60 Vbeta and 13 Jbeta primers, the PCR was carried out. TCRdb's table, derived via immunoSEQ multiplex PCR, lists solely in-frame clones and lacks some. Of 95,000 to 130,000 clones in the sample, 81% were seen once. Source material: PBMCs. The receptor set was obtained from a woman aged 25 to 39 in good health and CMV-seronegative.

The chain combines TRBV28 with TRBJ2-7; D possibly corresponds to TRBD2 (5 bases). Deletions cut 7 bases from V and 1 base from J, with 11 bases between. The CDR3 length is 13 residues. Germline V gene lookup returns CDR1 MDHEN and CDR2 SYDVKM. CDR3 DNA sequence: TGTGCCAGCAAATCCGGGGATTCCTACGAGCAGTACTTC. Translation: CASKSGDSYEQYF.

J is TRBJ1-2 and V is TRBV2; TRBD1 agrees at 9 bases. The CDR3 has 17 residues. CDR1 is SNHLY and CDR2 is FYNNEI in the germline V gene. V shed 6 bases, J shed 3 bases, and the junction held 14 bases outside the gene matches. The CDR3 DNA reads as TGTGCCAGCAGCGCCCCCTGGGACAGGGCCACTGACTATGGCTACACCTTC. Its translation: CASSAPWDRATDYGYTF.

The chain has TRBV15 and TRBJ1-5; D is possibly TRBD1 (5 bases). The CDR3 sequence is 13 residues long. V was trimmed by 11 bases and J by 5 bases, leaving 16 bases between them. Looked up from germline, CDR1 is LNHNV and CDR2 is YYDKDF (reference sequence). CDR3 in DNA: TGTGCCGCTACGGACCGCAGGGATCAGCCCCAGCATTTT. Amino acid sequence: CAATDRRDQPQHF.

CDR3 region: CASSELGGGLAGGRTDTQYF. In DNA, the CDR3 is TGTGCCAGCAGTGAACTGGGGGGGGGACTAGCGGGAGGGCGCACAGATACGCAGTATTTT. The V call is TRBV2, the J call TRBJ2-3; the match to TRBD2 covers 16 bases. After removal of 2 bases from V and 1 base from J, the junction contained 9 bases not matched to a gene. In germline, CDR1 is SNHLY, CDR2 FYNNEI. The CDR3 consists of 20 residues.

The chain combines TRBV7-9 with TRBJ2-1; 16 bases agree with TRBD2. The V segment lost 6 bases and the J segment 10 bases; nucleotides outside the gene matches: 6. Germline lookup yields CDR1 SEHNR and CDR2 FQNEAQ (reference sequence). The CDR3 runs 15 residues. CDR3 sequence (DNA): TGTGCCAGCAGGGAGGGGACTAGCGGGAGGGACGAGCAGTTCTTC. Its translation is CASREGTSGRDEQFF.

This clone has only a few counts. The chain links TRBV7-3 to TRBJ1-3; D unclear. Germline V gene data show CDR1 as SGHTA and CDR2 as FQGTGA. This CDR3 region has 13 residues. Between the trimmed V and J ends, which lost 4 bases and 8 bases, there was a span of 12 bases. The CDR3, as DNA: TGTGCCAGCAGCTCCTACGGCGGGGACACCATATATTTT. The encoded protein is CASSSYGGDTIYF.

This chain uses TRBV5-8 with TRBJ1-1; D uncertain. Germline CDR1 SGHTS, CDR2 YDEGEE. The length of the CDR3 is 9 residues. Deletions cut 4 bases from V and 9 bases from J, with 4 bases between. The CDR3 DNA reads as TGTGCCAGCAGCATAAAAGCTTTCTTT. It is translated as CASSIKAFF.

This clone turned up a few times. This chain connects TRBV19 to TRBJ2-1; perhaps TRBD2 as D (6 bases). V shed 6 bases and J shed 6 bases, with 6 bases lying between them. Germline CDR1 reads LNHDA; CDR2 reads SQIVND (reference sequence). This CDR3 comprises 11 residues. CDR3: CASRGGNEQFF. The CDR3 nucleotides are TGTGCCAGTAGGGGGGGCAATGAGCAGTTCTTC.

The chain joins TRBV5-6 to TRBJ2-1; 7 nucleotides match TRBD2. Germline V gene sequence: CDR1 SGHDT, CDR2 YYEEEE. J gave up 14 bases and V 2 bases, and 16 bases lay outside the gene matches. The CDR3 consists of 15 residues. The CDR3 DNA reads TGTGCCAGCAGCTTTGCTCGCGCGGGAGCGGTTCGGGAGTTCTTC. This translates into CASSFARAGAVREFF.

V is TRBV19 and J is TRBJ2-1; 9 bases match TRBD2. There are 15 residues in the CDR3. V trimming: 3 bases; J trimming: 7 bases; junction bases outside the gene matches: 7. CDR1 and CDR2 from the germline V gene are LNHDA and SQIVND (reference sequence). CDR3: CASSISTSGFNEQFF. The CDR3, as DNA: TGTGCCAGTAGTATCTCGACTAGCGGATTTAATGAGCAGTTCTTC.

The V and J genes are TRBV5-1 and TRBJ1-1; TRBD1 is a possible D gene (6 bases). V lost 1 base, J lost 8 bases, and 9 bases lay in between. This CDR3 is built from 12 residues. The germline gives CDR1 SGHRS, CDR2 YFSETQ. The CDR3 spells CASSLHREEAFF. In nucleotides, the CDR3 is TGCGCCAGCAGCTTGCACAGGGAGGAAGCTTTCTTT.

This sequence joins TRBV7-2 and TRBJ2-5; D is unresolved. V was cut by 2 bases and J by 12 bases, with 13 bases left in between. This CDR3 region has 12 residues. Germline loops: CDR1 SGHTA, CDR2 FQGNSA. The CDR3 region is CASSLSYENEYF. CDR3 DNA sequence: TGTGCCAGCAGCTTATCGTATGAGAACGAGTACTTC.

The J gene is TRBJ1-2, the V gene TRBV6-5, with 8 positions matching TRBD1. The CDR3 runs 15 residues. Trimming cost V 6 bases and J 4 bases; bases outside gene matches: 10. Per germline, CDR1 MNHEY and CDR2 SVGAGI. CDR3 amino acids: CASSVQGGDGYGYTF. The CDR3 DNA reads TGTGCCAGCAGCGTACAGGGGGGCGATGGCTATGGCTACACCTTC.

This clone was recorded a few times. V usage is TRBV7-2 and J usage is TRBJ2-7, with D perhaps matching TRBD2 (5 bases). Germline CDR1 reads SGHTA; CDR2 reads FQGNSA. The V and J ends lost 5 bases and 1 base respectively, with 12 bases between them. The CDR3 is 14 residues long. CDR3 bases: TGTGCCAGCAGCCCAGAGACTATTTCCTACGAGCAGTACTTC. Translated, it gives CASSPETISYEQYF.

The chain joins TRBV7-9 to TRBJ2-5, with TRBD2 as a possible D gene (5 bases). This CDR3 comprises 15 residues. Germline-derived CDR1 and CDR2 are SEHNR and FQNEAQ (reference sequence). V lost 8 bases and J lost 6, with 22 bases in between. CDR3 in amino acids: CASRLADYGQQTQYF. DNA of the CDR3: TGTGCCAGCCGATTGGCTGACTATGGCCAGCAGACCCAGTACTTC.

The chain carries TRBV27 and TRBJ1-2; 9 nucleotides align to TRBD1. CDR3 length: 13 amino acids. The V and J ends lost 4 bases and 7 bases, in that order; junction bases with no gene match: 4. Per germline, CDR1 MNHEY and CDR2 SMNVEV (reference sequence). CDR3 coding DNA: TGTGCCAGCAGTTCGGGACAGGGAAGTGGCTACACCTTC. Translation gives CASSSGQGSGYTF.

The genes are TRBV27 and TRBJ2-7; 7 bases align to TRBD2. The CDR3 consists of 15 residues. CDR1 is MNHEY, CDR2 SMNVEV, per germline (reference sequence). J gave up 3 bases and V 6 bases, and 11 bases lay outside the gene matches. The CDR3 nucleotides are TGTGCCAGCAGCACCCGAGGACTAGGGGTCTACGAGCAGTACTTC. This sequence encodes CASSTRGLGVYEQYF.